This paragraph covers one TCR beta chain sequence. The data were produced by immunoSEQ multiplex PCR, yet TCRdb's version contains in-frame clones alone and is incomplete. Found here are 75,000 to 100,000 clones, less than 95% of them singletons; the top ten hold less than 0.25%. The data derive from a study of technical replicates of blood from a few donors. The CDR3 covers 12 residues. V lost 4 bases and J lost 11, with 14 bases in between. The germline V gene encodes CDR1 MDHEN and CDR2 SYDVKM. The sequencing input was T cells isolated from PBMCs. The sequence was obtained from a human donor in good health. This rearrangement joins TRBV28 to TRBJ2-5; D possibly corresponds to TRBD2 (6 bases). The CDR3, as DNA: TGTGCCAGCAGTTCAACTAGGCGGGGACAGTACTTC. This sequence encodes CASSSTRRGQYF.